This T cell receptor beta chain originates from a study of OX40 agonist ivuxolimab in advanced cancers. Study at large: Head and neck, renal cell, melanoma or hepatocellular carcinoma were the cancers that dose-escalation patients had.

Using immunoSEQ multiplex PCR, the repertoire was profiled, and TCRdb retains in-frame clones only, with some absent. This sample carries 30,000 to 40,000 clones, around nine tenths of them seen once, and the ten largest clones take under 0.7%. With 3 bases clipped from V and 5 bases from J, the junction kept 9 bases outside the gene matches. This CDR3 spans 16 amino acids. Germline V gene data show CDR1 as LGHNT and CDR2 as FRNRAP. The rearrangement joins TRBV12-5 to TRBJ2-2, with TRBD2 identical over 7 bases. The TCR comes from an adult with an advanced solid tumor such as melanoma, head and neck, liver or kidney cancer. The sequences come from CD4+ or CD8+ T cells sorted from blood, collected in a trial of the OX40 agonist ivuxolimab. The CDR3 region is CASGLVGGIWTGELFF. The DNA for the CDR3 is TGTGCTAGTGGTTTAGTGGGAGGGATTTGGACCGGGGAGCTGTTTTTT.